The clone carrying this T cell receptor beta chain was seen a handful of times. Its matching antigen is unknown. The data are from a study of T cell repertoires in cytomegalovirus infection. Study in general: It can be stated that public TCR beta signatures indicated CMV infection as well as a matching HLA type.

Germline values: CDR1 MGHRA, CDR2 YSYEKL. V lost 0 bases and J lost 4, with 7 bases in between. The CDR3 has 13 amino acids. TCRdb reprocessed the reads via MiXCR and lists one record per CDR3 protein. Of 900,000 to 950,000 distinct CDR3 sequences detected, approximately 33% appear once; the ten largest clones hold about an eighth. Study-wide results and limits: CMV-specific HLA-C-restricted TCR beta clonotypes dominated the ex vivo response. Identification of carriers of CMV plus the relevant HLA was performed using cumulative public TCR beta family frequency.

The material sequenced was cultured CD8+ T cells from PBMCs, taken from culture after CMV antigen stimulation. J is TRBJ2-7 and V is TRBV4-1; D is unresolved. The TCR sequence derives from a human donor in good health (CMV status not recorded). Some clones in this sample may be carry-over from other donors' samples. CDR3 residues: CASSQDMGYEQYF. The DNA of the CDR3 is TGCGCCAGCAGCCAAGACATGGGTTACGAGCAGTACTTC.